The next 13 T cell receptor beta chains were all read from a single sample in a study of blood T cell repertoires in COVID-19. TCRdb's table, derived via immunoSEQ multiplex PCR, lists solely in-frame clones and lacks some. There are just over 350,000 clones in the sample; 75% to 90% occur only once, and roughly 6.6% lies in the top ten. Sequenced sample: peripheral blood. Every receptor here comes from a woman aged 60 to 75 with COVID-19, enrolled during active disease.

In regard to this clone: At the DNA level, this CDR3 is encoded by other sequences in the same sample as well. The chain joins TRBV20-1 to TRBJ1-2; D is possibly TRBD1 (5 bases). Germline V gene sequence: CDR1 DFQATT, CDR2 SNEGSKA (reference sequence). With 3 bases removed from V and 5 bases from J, the gap between germline ends came to 7 bases. The CDR3 extends over 11 amino acids. The CDR3 spells CSARGGYGYTF. The CDR3 nucleotides are TGCAGTGCTAGGGGGGGATATGGCTACACCTTC.

The CDR3 is CSASAGILVSGELFF. The DNA for the CDR3 is TGCAGTGCTAGTGCGGGGATACTAGTCTCCGGGGAGCTGTTTTTT. This chain joins TRBV20-1 and TRBJ2-2; the D gene is possibly TRBD2 (6 bases). V lost 3 bases and J 6 bases, leaving 17 bases between the germline ends. Germline assignment: CDR1 DFQATT and CDR2 SNEGSKA (reference sequence). CDR3 length equals 15 residues.

This chain uses TRBV9 with TRBJ2-3; TRBD2 aligns across 7 bases. Germline V gene sequence: CDR1 SGDLS, CDR2 YYNGEE. The CDR3 length is 16 residues. V trimming: 0 bases; J trimming: 1 base; junction bases outside the gene matches: 5. Here the CDR3 reads CASSVEGGGRTDTQYF. The CDR3 nucleotides are TGTGCCAGCAGCGTAGAAGGCGGGGGACGCACAGATACGCAGTATTTT.

This clone was seen a single time. The V call is TRBV27, the J call TRBJ2-5; 10 nucleotides agree with TRBD2. The germline CDR1 and CDR2 sequences are MNHEY and SMNVEV (reference sequence). V lost 8 bases and J lost 3; bases outside the gene matches: 3. The CDR3 has 13 amino acids. CDR3 residues: CASWLAGEETQYF. DNA for the CDR3: TGTGCCAGCTGGCTAGCGGGGGAAGAGACCCAGTACTTC.

The chain uses TRBV10-3 and TRBJ2-5, with a weak D call TRBD2 (5 bases). The V gene lost 4 bases and the J gene lost 5 bases, with 20 bases spanning the gap. In germline, CDR1 is ENHRY, CDR2 SYGVKD. The CDR3 runs to 16 residues. The CDR3: CAISGVAQVGEETQYF. The CDR3 DNA reads as TGTGCCATCAGTGGGGTGGCCCAAGTGGGAGAGGAGACCCAGTACTTC.

The CDR3 bases are TGTGCCTGCCGAAGGGGTTCTTTTAACTATGGCTACACCTTC. Translated, it gives CACRRGSFNYGYTF. The J gene is TRBJ1-2, the V gene TRBV30, with D perhaps matching TRBD1 (5 bases). CDR1 and CDR2 (germline): GTSNPN, SVGIG (reference sequence). Trimming pared 6 bases from V and 1 base from J, leaving 15 bases between. The length of the CDR3 is 14 residues.

The chain recombines TRBV6-1 with TRBJ2-1; tentatively, D is TRBD1 (6 bases). The CDR3 loop spans 14 amino acids. Per germline, CDR1 MNHNS and CDR2 SASEGT. V was trimmed by 2 bases and J by 7 bases, leaving 12 bases between them. The CDR3: CASSELERGNEQFF. The DNA for the CDR3 is TGTGCCAGCAGTGAATTAGAGAGGGGGAATGAGCAGTTCTTC.

This clone showed up just once. The V and J genes are TRBV7-9 and TRBJ1-4; TRBD1 agrees at 7 bases. This CDR3 is built from 13 residues. CDR1 and CDR2 (germline): SEHNR, FQNEAQ (reference sequence). Losses at the gene ends were 5 bases for V and 7 bases for J; bases not matched to a gene: 4. The CDR3 here is CASSPTGFEKLFF. For the CDR3, the DNA is TGTGCCAGCAGCCCGACAGGGTTTGAAAAACTGTTTTTT.

V is TRBV30 and J is TRBJ2-5; 7 positions match TRBD1. Germline V gives CDR1 GTSNPN, CDR2 SVGIG (reference sequence). CDR3 length: 17 amino acids. The junction had 10 bases not matched to a gene; V was cut back by 0 bases and J by 0 bases. In DNA form, the CDR3 reads TGTGCCTGGAGTGTGACCTACTCGACAGGGTACCAAGAGACCCAGTACTTC. Amino acids: CAWSVTYSTGYQETQYF.

This clone was seen more than once but under ten times. The rearrangement joins TRBV11-1 to TRBJ2-7; 8 nucleotides align to TRBD1. The CDR3 contains 14 residues. CDR1 SGHAT and CDR2 FQDESV come from the germline V gene (reference sequence). J gave up 3 bases and V 6 bases, and 7 bases lay outside the gene matches. The CDR3 spells CASSSTGDLYEQYF. CDR3 coding DNA: TGTGCCAGCAGTTCGACAGGGGACCTCTACGAGCAGTACTTC.

This sequence joins TRBV4-2 and TRBJ1-6; D is uncertain. The CDR3 runs 17 residues. CDR1 is LGHNA and CDR2 is YNFKEQ in the germline V gene. Trimming pared 1 base from V and 8 bases from J, leaving 18 bases between. CDR3 in amino acids: CASSQVGDGLVYSPLHF. The DNA for the CDR3 is TGTGCCAGCAGCCAAGTTGGAGACGGTCTGGTTTATTCACCCCTCCACTTT.

V is TRBV7-6 and J is TRBJ2-1, with D perhaps TRBD2 (6 bases). Germline values: CDR1 SGHVS, CDR2 FNYEAQ. The CDR3 loop spans 13 amino acids. V lost 2 bases and J lost 9, with 11 bases in between. The CDR3 here is CASSLPSSVEQFF. The CDR3 DNA sequence: TGTGCCAGCAGCTTACCGTCTAGCGTTGAGCAGTTCTTC.

V and J are TRBV29-1 and TRBJ1-2; no clear D. V was clipped by 0 bases and J by 5 bases, with 13 bases between them. Germline loops: CDR1 SQVTM, CDR2 ANQGSEA. The CDR3 length is 14 residues. CDR3: CSVEDPRRRYGYTF. Written as DNA, the CDR3 is TGCAGCGTTGAAGATCCGCGGCGCCGTTATGGCTACACCTTC.